These T cell receptor beta chains were read from a single sample in a study of blood T cell repertoires in COVID-19. TCRdb keeps only in-frame clones here, not all; method: immunoSEQ multiplex PCR. The repertoire holds about 53,000 clones, with 90% to 95% as singletons. Sequences were obtained from peripheral blood. The receptors stem from a human donor in a cohort sampled during active COVID-19. The CDR3 runs from the conserved cysteine through the conserved F or W. A D gene is named only where the DNA matches it firmly. The listing skips clone size in some rows; elsewhere it reads once, few, many or a size class.

j_call: TRBJ1-4; clone_size: medium-sized; d_call: NA; v_call: TRBV4-1; cdr3_aa: CASSQGDRDTEKLFF; cdr3_nt: TGCGCCAGCAGCCAAGGAGACCGGGACACTGAAAAACTGTTTTTT
j_call: TRBJ1-2; clone_size: NA; d_call: TRBD1; v_call: TRBV5-4; cdr3_aa: CASSQQGGDYGYTF; cdr3_nt: TGTGCCAGCAGCCAGCAGGGGGGAGATTATGGCTACACCTTC
j_call: TRBJ1-3; clone_size: few; d_call: NA; v_call: TRBV5-1; cdr3_aa: CASSLNEVDTIYF; cdr3_nt: TGCGCCAGCAGCTTGAATGAGGTGGACACCATATATTTT
j_call: TRBJ2-6; clone_size: NA; d_call: NA; v_call: TRBV7-9; cdr3_aa: CASSLEDLGTGANVLTF; cdr3_nt: TGTGCCAGCAGCTTAGAGGACCTCGGGACTGGGGCCAACGTCCTGACTTTC
j_call: TRBJ1-1; clone_size: once; d_call: NA; v_call: TRBV7-2; cdr3_aa: CASSQMGGDTEAFF; cdr3_nt: TGTGCCAGCAGTCAAATGGGGGGTGACACTGAAGCTTTCTTT
j_call: TRBJ1-5; clone_size: NA; d_call: NA; v_call: TRBV6-5; cdr3_aa: CASSPLPGRHQPQHF; cdr3_nt: TGTGCCAGCAGCCCCTTACCAGGGCGGCATCAGCCCCAGCATTTT
j_call: TRBJ1-1; clone_size: NA; d_call: NA; v_call: TRBV2; cdr3_aa: CASSVTGEAFF; cdr3_nt: TGTGCCAGCAGTGTTACAGGTGAAGCTTTCTTT
j_call: TRBJ1-3; clone_size: NA; d_call: TRBD1; v_call: TRBV27; cdr3_aa: CASSTQTGTGNTIYF; cdr3_nt: TGTGCCAGCAGTACGCAGACAGGGACTGGAAACACCATATATTTT
j_call: TRBJ1-1; clone_size: NA; d_call: NA; v_call: TRBV5-1; cdr3_aa: CASTNREKSTEAFF; cdr3_nt: TGCGCCAGCACCAACAGGGAAAAGAGCACTGAAGCTTTCTTT
j_call: TRBJ2-2; clone_size: NA; d_call: NA; v_call: TRBV4-1; cdr3_aa: CASSQDDRQHTGELFF; cdr3_nt: TGCGCCAGCAGCCAAGACGACCGACAGCACACCGGGGAGCTGTTTTTT
j_call: TRBJ2-5; clone_size: NA; d_call: TRBD1; v_call: TRBV7-9; cdr3_aa: CASSLGGTGKETQYF; cdr3_nt: TGTGCCAGCAGCTTAGGTGGGACAGGGAAAGAGACCCAGTACTTC
j_call: TRBJ2-2; clone_size: NA; d_call: NA; v_call: TRBV6-5; cdr3_aa: CASSRGQPNTGELFF; cdr3_nt: TGTGCCAGCAGCCGGGGACAACCGAACACCGGGGAGCTGTTTTTT
j_call: TRBJ2-1; clone_size: NA; d_call: TRBD2; v_call: TRBV7-9; cdr3_aa: CASSPLAGGLGNEQFF; cdr3_nt: TGTGCCAGCAGCCCACTAGCGGGGGGTCTGGGCAATGAGCAGTTCTTC
j_call: TRBJ1-6; clone_size: NA; d_call: NA; v_call: TRBV27; cdr3_aa: CASTTLGAATLHF; cdr3_nt: TGTGCCAGCACCACCTTAGGGGCCGCAACCCTCCACTTT
j_call: TRBJ1-2; clone_size: NA; d_call: NA; v_call: TRBV7-3; cdr3_aa: CASSSQGPGSYGYTF; cdr3_nt: TGTGCCAGCAGCTCTCAAGGACCGGGGAGCTATGGCTACACCTTC